These 15 T cell receptor beta chains came from one sample sequenced in a study of molecular identifiers for immune sequencing clone quantification. MiXCR, applied by TCRdb to the PCR reads, yields one record per CDR3 protein. The data show over 60,000 distinct CDR3 sequences, under 20% seen once. Sequencing used naive CD8+ T cells from blood, with Jurkat cell RNA spiked in. Described subset: FACS-sorted CD8+CD4-CCR7+CD45RA+ naive T cells. All receptors derive from a human donor in good health. Some libraries in this study had Jurkat cell RNA spiked in.

This clonotype was seen many times. This chain joins TRBV28 and TRBJ2-7; TRBD2 might be the D (6 bases). Trimming cost V 2 bases and J 6 bases, with 11 bases left between them. The CDR3 extends over 13 amino acids. Germline loops: CDR1 MDHEN, CDR2 SYDVKM. In DNA, the CDR3 is TGTGCCAGCAGTTTACGGACTAATGGCGAGCAGTACTTC. It translates to CASSLRTNGEQYF.

This clonotype was seen at least ten times. The chain is built from TRBV28 and TRBJ1-5, with 8 bases fitting TRBD1. The CDR3 is 18 amino acids. Trimming cost V 4 bases and J 5 bases; bases outside gene matches: 16. Germline loops: CDR1 MDHEN, CDR2 SYDVKM. This chain's CDR3 is CASSSRTTGVFFDQPQHF. The CDR3 coding sequence is TGTGCCAGCAGTTCAAGAACGACAGGGGTTTTTTTCGATCAGCCCCAGCATTTT.

This clonotype was recorded many times. This sequence joins TRBV20-1 and TRBJ2-3, with D maybe TRBD2 (5 bases). From germline, CDR1 is DFQATT and CDR2 SNEGSKA (reference sequence). This CDR3 region has 15 residues. V shed 6 bases and J shed 0 bases, with 16 bases lying between them. The CDR3 spells CSAPPFGGSTDTQYF. The CDR3 nucleotides read TGCAGTGCCCCCCCCTTCGGCGGGAGCACAGATACGCAGTATTTT.

This clonotype was seen repeatedly, ten times or more. The chain combines TRBV19 with TRBJ2-1, with D possibly being TRBD2 (6 bases). V lost 4 bases and J lost 2, with 18 bases in between. CDR1 and CDR2 from the germline V gene are LNHDA and SQIVND (reference sequence). The CDR3 runs 17 residues. Written as DNA, the CDR3 is TGTGCCAGTAGTACCTATAGCGGCTTGGAAGCCTACAATGAGCAGTTCTTC. Protein: CASSTYSGLEAYNEQFF.

This clonotype was observed at least ten times. This chain joins TRBV29-1 and TRBJ2-1, with 9 bases that match TRBD2. The germline V gene encodes CDR1 SQVTM and CDR2 ANQGSEA. The V segment lost 1 base and the J segment 2 bases; nucleotides outside the gene matches: 3. The CDR3 has 15 residues. The CDR3 bases are TGCAGCGTTGAAGGGCGACTAGCGGCCTACAATGAGCAGTTCTTC. This encodes CSVEGRLAAYNEQFF.

This clonotype was observed many times. The chain employs TRBV7-9 and TRBJ2-5, with D possibly matching TRBD2 (5 bases). Per germline, CDR1 SEHNR and CDR2 FQNEAQ (reference sequence). Trimming took 5 bases from V and 5 from J, leaving 15 bases between them. This CDR3 spans 14 amino acids. This CDR3 is CASSPPVGGETQYF. The CDR3 DNA is TGTGCCAGCAGCCCCCCAGTCGGCGGGGAGACCCAGTACTTC.

The table lists this clonotype with many counts. The chain uses TRBV15 and TRBJ2-3; D may be TRBD2 (6 bases). Germline CDR1 LNHNV, CDR2 YYDKDF (reference sequence). The CDR3 has 16 amino acids. V was shortened by 2 bases and J by 0 bases, with 12 bases between the two germline ends. CDR3 residues: CATSRMEGSSTDTQYF. The CDR3 DNA follows: TGTGCCACCAGCAGAATGGAGGGCTCTAGCACAGATACGCAGTATTTT.

This clonotype came up many times. The chain links TRBV11-2 to TRBJ2-3; TRBD2 is a possible D gene (6 bases). Germline values: CDR1 SGHAT, CDR2 FQNNGV. V was trimmed by 1 base and J by 2 bases, leaving 13 bases between them. This CDR3 region has 16 residues. In nucleotides, the CDR3 is TGTGCCAGCAGCTTAGGCCAGACTAGTTACACAGATACGCAGTATTTT. Translated: CASSLGQTSYTDTQYF.

By sample fraction, this clonotype is medium-sized. The chain's CDR3 is CASSLGGGPGAKNIQYF. CDR3 bases: TGTGCCAGCAGCTTAGGGGGTGGCCCTGGGGCCAAAAACATTCAGTACTTC. V is TRBV7-9 and J is TRBJ2-4, with D unclear. The V and J ends lost 1 base and 1 base respectively, with 14 bases between them. CDR1 is SEHNR, CDR2 FQNEAQ, per germline (reference sequence). The CDR3 spans 17 residues.

Many counts were recorded for this clonotype. V gene TRBV3-1 combines with J gene TRBJ2-7; no definite D call. The CDR3 is 14 amino acids. The germline gives CDR1 LGHDT, CDR2 YNNKEL (reference sequence). Trimming removed 0 bases at V and 5 bases at J, with 11 bases between. CDR3 protein: CASSQDGSWNEQYF. CDR3 bases: TGTGCCAGCAGCCAAGATGGCAGTTGGAACGAGCAGTACTTC.

Comments on this clonotype: As the CDR3 is not closed by the conserved phenylalanine or tryptophan, this likely results from a read error. The CDR3 protein is CASSHVENGEADEQYL. The CDR3 DNA follows: TGCGCTAGCAGCCACGTCGAGAATGGTGAGGCGGACGAGCAGTACCTC. The J gene is TRBJ2-7, the V gene TRBV4-3; D unclear. The CDR3 extends over 16 amino acids. CDR1 is LGHNA, CDR2 YSLEER, per germline.

This clonotype has at least ten counts. The V gene is TRBV29-1, the J gene TRBJ2-3; 10 positions match TRBD2. Germline V gene lookup returns CDR1 SQVTM and CDR2 ANQGSEA. CDR3 length equals 18 residues. The V gene end was trimmed by 6 bases and the J gene end by 1 base; junction bases not matched to a gene: 16. CDR3 in amino acids: CSVENSGRTLWGTDTQYF. The CDR3 nucleotides read TGCAGCGTCGAAAATAGCGGGAGGACTCTTTGGGGCACAGATACGCAGTATTTT.

This clonotype was counted between two and nine times. This may be a read error, as it is one base from a much larger clone. This chain joins TRBV13 and TRBJ2-7; unclear D gene. Germline CDR1 and CDR2: PRHDT and FYEKMQ (reference sequence). This CDR3 has 14 amino acids. V was trimmed by 0 bases and J by 2 bases, leaving 8 bases between them. CDR3 in DNA: TGTGCCAGCAGCTTAGGCCCCGGCGCCTACGAGCAGTACTTC. Amino acids: CASSLGPGAYEQYF.

On this clonotype itself: A much larger clone differs from this one at a single base, so this may be a read error. As the CDR3 is not closed by the conserved phenylalanine or tryptophan, this likely results from a read error. V is TRBV29-1 and J is TRBJ2-5; possibly TRBD1 for D (5 bases). The V end was cut by 5 bases, the J end by 3 bases, with 13 bases between. Germline V gene lookup returns CDR1 SQVTM and CDR2 ANQGSEA. CDR3 size: 13 residues. CDR3 sequence: CSVISGLKETQYS. The DNA of the CDR3 is TGCAGCGTTATTTCAGGGCTAAAAGAGACCCAGTACTCC.

This clonotype has ten or more counts. CDR3 loop: CASSPRPIKGQFF. CDR3 sequence (DNA): TGTGCCAGCAGTCCCCGGCCCATTAAGGGGCAGTTCTTC. The chain uses TRBV27 and TRBJ2-1, with no clear D. The V gene lost 5 bases and the J gene lost 12 bases, with 17 bases spanning the gap. Germline CDR1 and CDR2: MNHEY and SMNVEV (reference sequence). This CDR3 is 13 amino acids long.